The present T cell receptor beta chain was sequenced within a study of cytomegalovirus exposure and HLA in healthy donors. Data came from immunoSEQ multiplex PCR; TCRdb stores just in-frame clones and leaves some out. Here the sample spans 180,000 or so clones, about 83% being singletons. Study-level findings and limits: Clusters of TCRs from the first cohort tended to co-occur in the 95 to 150 validation repertoires (as a later analysis found).

The CDR3 has 11 amino acids. CDR1 is DFQATT, CDR2 SNEGSKA, per germline (reference sequence). V was clipped by 4 bases and J by 4 bases, with 8 bases between them. About this clone itself: Its antigen is still unknown. Other DNA sequences from this sample encode an identical CDR3 as well.

The chain combines TRBV20-1 with TRBJ2-7; TRBD1 is a possible D gene (6 bases). Input material: PBMCs. This TCR derives from a woman in her 30s in good health and CMV-seronegative. Written as DNA, the CDR3 is TGCAGTGCTACTACAGGGTACGAGCAGTACTTC. This gives the protein CSATTGYEQYF.